This TCR beta chain was recorded in a study of response to subunit inactivated influenza vaccine. V was shortened by 5 bases and J by 1 base, with 12 bases between the two germline ends. The length of the CDR3 is 14 residues. Using its own MiXCR run on the RT-PCR reads, TCRdb lists one record per CDR3 protein. The sample lists under 950,000 distinct CDR3 sequences; over 20% were seen once. Whole-study findings and limits: Authors suggested few new T cells are recruited by each seasonal influenza vaccination.

This clonotype was counted only a few times. Its antigen is unidentified. The receptor's source is a middle-aged man who received an inactivated influenza vaccine. The chain is built from TRBV12-3 or TRBV12-4 and TRBJ2-7, with D possibly being TRBD1 (6 bases). The sequences come from PBMCs from blood, collected 4 to 6 days after vaccination. The CDR3 sequence is CASSVDGTSYEQYF. In DNA form, the CDR3 reads TGTGCCAGCAGTGTGGACGGGACATCCTACGAGCAGTACTTC.